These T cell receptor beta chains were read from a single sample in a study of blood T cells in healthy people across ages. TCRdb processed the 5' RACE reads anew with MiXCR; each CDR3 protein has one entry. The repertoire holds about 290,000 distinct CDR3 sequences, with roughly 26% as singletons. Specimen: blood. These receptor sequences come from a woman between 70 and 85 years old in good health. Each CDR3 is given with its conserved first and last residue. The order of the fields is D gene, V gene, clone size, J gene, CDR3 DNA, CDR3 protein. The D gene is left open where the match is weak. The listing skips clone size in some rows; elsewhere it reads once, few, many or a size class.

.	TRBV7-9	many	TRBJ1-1	TGTGCCAGCAGCCCCCCGTGGGATACTGAAGCTTTCTTT	CASSPPWDTEAFF
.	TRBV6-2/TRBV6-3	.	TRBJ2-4	TGTGCCAGCAGTTTTGCCGGTTCCAAAAACATTCAGTACTTC	CASSFAGSKNIQYF
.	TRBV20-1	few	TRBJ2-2	TGCAGTGCTAGTGGGAACACCGGGGAGCTGTTTTTT	CSASGNTGELFF
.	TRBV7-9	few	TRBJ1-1	TGTGCCAGCACCCAAACGGGGCCTCGGAACACTGAAGCTTTCTTT	CASTQTGPRNTEAFF
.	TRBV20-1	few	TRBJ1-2	TGCAGTGCTAGAGTGTCAGTATCGGGCTACACCTTC	CSARVSVSGYTF
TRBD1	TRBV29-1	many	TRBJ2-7	TGCAGCGTTGTCCGGGACAGGGGAGGCGAGCAGTACTTC	CSVVRDRGGEQYF
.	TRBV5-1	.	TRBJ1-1	TGCGCCAGCAGCTTCGAGGGGAGCACTGAAGCTTTCTTT	CASSFEGSTEAFF
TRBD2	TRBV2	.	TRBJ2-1	TGTGCCAGCAGTGAAGTGACTAGCGGAATCAATGAGCAGTTCTTC	CASSEVTSGINEQFF
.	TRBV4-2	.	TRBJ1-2	TGTGCCAGCAGCCAAGACGGGCAGGGTAATAACTATGGCTACACCTTC	CASSQDGQGNNYGYTF
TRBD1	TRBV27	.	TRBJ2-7	TGTGCCAGCAGTTCCGGCGGGACAGGGTATGACGAGCAGTACTTC	CASSSGGTGYDEQYF
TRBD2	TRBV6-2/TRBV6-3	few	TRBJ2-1	TGTGCCAGCAGTTCTTTTCGGACTAGCGGGAGCTCCTACAATGAGCAGTTCTTC	CASSSFRTSGSSYNEQFF
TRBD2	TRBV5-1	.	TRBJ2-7	TGCGCCAGCAGCGATACGGGGGGGCCTTACGAGCAGTACTTC	CASSDTGGPYEQYF
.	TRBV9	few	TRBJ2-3	TGTGCCAGCAGCGCACCCAGGGGCGGGAGCCCAGATACGCAGTATTTT	CASSAPRGGSPDTQYF
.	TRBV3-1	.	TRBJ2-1	TGTGCCAGCAGCGAAGAGAGTCTGGGCGGGACCCCGTCTAATGAGCAGTTCTTC	CASSEESLGGTPSNEQFF
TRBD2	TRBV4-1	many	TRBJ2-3	TGCGCCAGCAGCCAACGACTAGCGGACACAGATACGCAGTATTTT	CASSQRLADTDTQYF
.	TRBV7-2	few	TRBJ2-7	TGTGCCAGCAGCAGGGGAGGGGGACTATACGAGCAGTACTTC	CASSRGGGLYEQYF
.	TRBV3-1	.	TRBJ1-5	TGTGTCAGCAGCCTCGGACAGAATCAGCCCCAGCATTTT	CVSSLGQNQPQHF
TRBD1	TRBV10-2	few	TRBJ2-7	TGCGCCAGCAGTGAGTGGGGACAGGGGAACGAGCAGTACTTC	CASSEWGQGNEQYF
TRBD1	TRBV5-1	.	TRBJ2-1	TGCGCCAGCAGCTCAAAAAGGGACAGGGCCCCTGGATCCTACAATGAGCAGTTCTTC	CASSSKRDRAPGSYNEQFF
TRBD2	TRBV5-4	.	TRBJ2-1	TGTGCCAGCAGCTTGGGAGTTAGCGGGAGCAGTAAGATTAAGAGCTCCTACAATGAGCAGTTCTTC	CASSLGVSGSSKIKSSYNEQFF
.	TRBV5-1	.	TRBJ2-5	TGCGCCAGCAGCTTACACACTCCGGCTGAGACCCAGTACTTC	CASSLHTPAETQYF
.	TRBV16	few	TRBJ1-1	TGTGCCAGCAGCCAATCCGGGGGGGTCACTGAAGCTTTCTTT	CASSQSGGVTEAFF
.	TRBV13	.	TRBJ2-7	TGTGCCAGCAGCACCACCGGGGCCTCCTACGAGCAGTACTTC	CASSTTGASYEQYF
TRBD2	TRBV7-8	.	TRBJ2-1	TGTGCCAGCAGCCCGAACGGACTAGCGCGAAGCTCCTACAATGAGCAGTTCTTC	CASSPNGLARSSYNEQFF
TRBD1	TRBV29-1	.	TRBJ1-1	TGCAGCGCAACGAGACAGGGGACGAACACTGAAGCTTTCTTT	CSATRQGTNTEAFF
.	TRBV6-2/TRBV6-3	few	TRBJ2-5	TGTGCCAGCAGCTCCAGGTGGGGTCATCAAGAGACCCAGTACTTC	CASSSRWGHQETQYF
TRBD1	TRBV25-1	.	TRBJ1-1	TGTGCCAGCAGTGCCGGGACAGGGGCTGAAGCTTTCTTT	CASSAGTGAEAFF
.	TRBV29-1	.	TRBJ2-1	TGCAGCGTCCGGGACACTCAATCCTACAATGAGCAGTTCTTC	CSVRDTQSYNEQFF
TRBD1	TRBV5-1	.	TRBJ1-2	TGCGCCAGCAGTCCGTTCGACAGGGTTGGCTATGGCTACACCTTC	CASSPFDRVGYGYTF
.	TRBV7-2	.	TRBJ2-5	TGTGCCAGCTCTTTATCGTTTCTAGGGGTCCAAGAGACCCAGTACTTC	CASSLSFLGVQETQYF
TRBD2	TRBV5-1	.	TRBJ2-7	TGCGCCAGCAGCACCACTAGCGGGAGCTCCTACGAGCAGTACTTC	CASSTTSGSSYEQYF
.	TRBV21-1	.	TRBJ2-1	TGTGCCAGCAGCAAAGTCGCTCGACAGCCGTACCCCCATGAGCAGTTCTTC	CASSKVARQPYPHEQFF
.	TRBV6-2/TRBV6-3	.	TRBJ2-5	TGTGCCAGCAGTCGAGCCCCCGTAAAGTTACAAGAGACCCAGTACTTC	CASSRAPVKLQETQYF
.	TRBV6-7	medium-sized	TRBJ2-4	TGTGCCAGCAGTAACCCAGGGCTAGCCAAAAACATTCAGTACTTC	CASSNPGLAKNIQYF
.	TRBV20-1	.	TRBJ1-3	TGCAGTGCAGCCCGCGTTGAGGGGGGAAACACCATATATTTT	CSAARVEGGNTIYF
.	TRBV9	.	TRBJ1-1	TGTGCCAGCACCAAGGCGGGGAACACTGAAGCTTTCTTT	CASTKAGNTEAFF
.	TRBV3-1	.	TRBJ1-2	TGTGCCAGCAGCCAATCAAATCGGGGCTACACCTTC	CASSQSNRGYTF
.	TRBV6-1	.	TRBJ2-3	TGTGCCAGTAACAGAGTCCCGGTGGGTGGCACAGATACGCAGTATTTT	CASNRVPVGGTDTQYF
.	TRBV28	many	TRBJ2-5	TGTGCCAGCACGCCCGGTGGGCGGGAAGAGACCCAGTACTTC	CASTPGGREETQYF
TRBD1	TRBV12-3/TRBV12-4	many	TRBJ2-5	TGTGCCAGCAGTGTAACCCGTCCGACAGGGAGTGAGACCCAGTACTTC	CASSVTRPTGSETQYF
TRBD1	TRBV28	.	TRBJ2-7	TGTGCCAGCAGTCCATCGACAGGGACCGTCCACGAGCAGTACTTC	CASSPSTGTVHEQYF